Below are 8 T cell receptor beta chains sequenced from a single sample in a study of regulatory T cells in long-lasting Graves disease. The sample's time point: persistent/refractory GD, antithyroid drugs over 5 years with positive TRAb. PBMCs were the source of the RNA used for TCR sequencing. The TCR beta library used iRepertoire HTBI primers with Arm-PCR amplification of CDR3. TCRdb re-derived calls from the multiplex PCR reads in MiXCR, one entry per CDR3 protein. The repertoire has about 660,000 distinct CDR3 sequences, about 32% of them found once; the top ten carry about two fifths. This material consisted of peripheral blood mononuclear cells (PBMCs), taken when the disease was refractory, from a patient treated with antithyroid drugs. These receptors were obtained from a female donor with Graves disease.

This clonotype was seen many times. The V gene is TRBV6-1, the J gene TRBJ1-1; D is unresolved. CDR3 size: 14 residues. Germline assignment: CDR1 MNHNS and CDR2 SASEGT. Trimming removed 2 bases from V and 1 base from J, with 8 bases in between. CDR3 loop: CASSELGRNTEAFF. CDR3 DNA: TGTGCCAGCAGTGAACTGGGAAGGAACACTGAAGCTTTCTTT.

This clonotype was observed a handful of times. CDR3 loop: CSARYDRESYEQYF. DNA of the CDR3: TGCAGTGCTAGATACGACAGGGAATCGTACGAGCAGTACTTC. This chain joins TRBV20-1 and TRBJ2-7; 7 nucleotides match TRBD1. The CDR3 loop spans 14 amino acids. Germline CDR1 reads DFQATT; CDR2 reads SNEGSKA (reference sequence). The J segment lost 4 bases and the V segment lost 2 bases, leaving 8 bases of the junction unmatched.

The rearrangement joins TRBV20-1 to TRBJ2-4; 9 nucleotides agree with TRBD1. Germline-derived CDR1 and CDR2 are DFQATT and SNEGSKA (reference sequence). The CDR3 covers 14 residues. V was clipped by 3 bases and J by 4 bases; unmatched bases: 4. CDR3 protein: CSASDRGGKNIQYF. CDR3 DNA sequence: TGCAGTGCTAGTGACAGGGGGGGGAAAAACATTCAGTACTTC.

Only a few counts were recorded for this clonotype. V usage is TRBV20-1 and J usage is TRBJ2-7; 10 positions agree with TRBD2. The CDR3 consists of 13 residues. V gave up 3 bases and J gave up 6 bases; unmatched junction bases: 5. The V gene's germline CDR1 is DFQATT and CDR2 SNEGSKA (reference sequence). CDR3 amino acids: CSASIAGGIEQYF. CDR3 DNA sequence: TGCAGTGCTAGCATAGCGGGAGGTATCGAGCAGTACTTC.

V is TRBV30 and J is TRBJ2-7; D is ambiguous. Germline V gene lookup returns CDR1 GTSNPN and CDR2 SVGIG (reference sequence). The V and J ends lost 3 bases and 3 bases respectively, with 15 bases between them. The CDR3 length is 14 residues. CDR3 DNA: TGTGCCTGGAGGCCAACCCCAGGCAACTACGAGCAGTACTTC. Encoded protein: CAWRPTPGNYEQYF.

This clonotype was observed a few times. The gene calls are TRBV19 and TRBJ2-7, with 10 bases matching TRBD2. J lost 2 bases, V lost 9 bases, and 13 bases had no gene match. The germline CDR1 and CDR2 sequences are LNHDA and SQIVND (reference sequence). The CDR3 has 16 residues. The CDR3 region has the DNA TGTGCCAGCCGATTTGAGGCTAGCGGGAGCCCCTACGAGCAGTACTTC. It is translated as CASRFEASGSPYEQYF.

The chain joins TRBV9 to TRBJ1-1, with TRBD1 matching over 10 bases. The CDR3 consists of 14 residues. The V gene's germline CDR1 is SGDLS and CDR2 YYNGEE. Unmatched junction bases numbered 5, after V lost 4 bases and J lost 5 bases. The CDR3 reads CASSKGQGSTEAFF. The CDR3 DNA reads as TGTGCCAGCAGCAAGGGACAGGGGTCGACTGAAGCTTTCTTT.

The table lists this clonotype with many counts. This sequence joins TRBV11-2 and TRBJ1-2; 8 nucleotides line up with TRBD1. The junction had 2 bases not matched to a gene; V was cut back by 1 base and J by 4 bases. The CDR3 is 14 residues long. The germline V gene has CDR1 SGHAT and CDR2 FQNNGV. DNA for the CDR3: TGTGCCAGCAGCTTAGCAGGGGGCAGCTATGGCTACACCTTC. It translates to CASSLAGGSYGYTF.